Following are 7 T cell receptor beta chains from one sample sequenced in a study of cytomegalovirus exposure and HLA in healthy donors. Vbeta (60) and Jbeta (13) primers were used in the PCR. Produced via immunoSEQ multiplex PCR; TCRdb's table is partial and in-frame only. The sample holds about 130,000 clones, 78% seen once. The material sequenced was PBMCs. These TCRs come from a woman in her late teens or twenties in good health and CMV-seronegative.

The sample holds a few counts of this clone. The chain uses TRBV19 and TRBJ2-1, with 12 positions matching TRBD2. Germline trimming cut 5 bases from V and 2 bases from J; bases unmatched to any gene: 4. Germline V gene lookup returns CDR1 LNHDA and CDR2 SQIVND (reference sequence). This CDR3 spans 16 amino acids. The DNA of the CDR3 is TGTGCCAGTAGTCAGCGGACTAGCGGGACCTACAATGAGCAGTTCTTC. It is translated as CASSQRTSGTYNEQFF.

The DNA for the CDR3 is TGCGCCAGCAGCCAAGAGAGAGGGACAGGAACACGGAACACCATATATTTT. It codes for CASSQERGTGTRNTIYF. This chain connects TRBV4-1 to TRBJ1-3, with 8 bases matching TRBD1. Germline lookup yields CDR1 MGHRA and CDR2 YSYEKL. The CDR3 extends over 17 amino acids. V lost 0 bases, J lost 7 bases, and 11 bases stayed unmatched.

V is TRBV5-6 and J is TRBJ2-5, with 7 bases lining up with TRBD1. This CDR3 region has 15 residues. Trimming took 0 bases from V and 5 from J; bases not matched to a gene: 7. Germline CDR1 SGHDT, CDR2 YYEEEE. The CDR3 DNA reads TGTGCCAGCAGCTTGGGAGTGAGGGGGCTGGAGACCCAGTACTTC. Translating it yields CASSLGVRGLETQYF.

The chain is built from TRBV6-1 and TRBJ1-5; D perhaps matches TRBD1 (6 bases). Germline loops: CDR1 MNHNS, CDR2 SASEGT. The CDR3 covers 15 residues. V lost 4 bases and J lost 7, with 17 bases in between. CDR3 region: CASSAAGAGWQPQHF. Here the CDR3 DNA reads TGTGCCAGCAGTGCCGCGGGGGCAGGGTGGCAGCCCCAGCATTTT.

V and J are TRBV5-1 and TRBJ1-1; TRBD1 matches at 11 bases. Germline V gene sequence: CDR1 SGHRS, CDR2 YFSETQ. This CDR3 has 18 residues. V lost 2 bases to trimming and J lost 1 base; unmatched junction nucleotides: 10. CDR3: CASSFDPGQGGGNTEAFF. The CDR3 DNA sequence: TGCGCCAGCAGCTTCGACCCGGGACAGGGGGGCGGGAACACTGAAGCTTTCTTT.

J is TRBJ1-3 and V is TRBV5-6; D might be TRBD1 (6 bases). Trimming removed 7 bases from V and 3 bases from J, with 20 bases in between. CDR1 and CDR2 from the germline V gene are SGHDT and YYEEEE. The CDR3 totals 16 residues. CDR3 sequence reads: CASHSLQGLIGNTIYF. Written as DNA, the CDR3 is TGTGCCAGCCACAGCCTGCAGGGGTTAATTGGAAACACCATATATTTT. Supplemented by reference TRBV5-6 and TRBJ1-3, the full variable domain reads DAGVTQSPTHLIKTRGQQVTLRCSPKSGHDTVSWYQQALGQGPQFIFQYYEEEERQRGNFPDRFSGHQFPNYSSELNVNALLLGDSALYLCASHSLQGLIGNTIYFGEGSWLTVV.

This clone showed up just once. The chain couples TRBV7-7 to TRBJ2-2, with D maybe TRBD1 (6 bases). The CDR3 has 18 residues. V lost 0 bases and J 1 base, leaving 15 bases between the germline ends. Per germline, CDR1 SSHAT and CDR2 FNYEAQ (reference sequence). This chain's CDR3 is CASSLARGTRMNTGELFF. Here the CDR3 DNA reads TGTGCCAGCAGCTTAGCGCGAGGGACAAGGATGAACACCGGGGAGCTGTTTTTT.